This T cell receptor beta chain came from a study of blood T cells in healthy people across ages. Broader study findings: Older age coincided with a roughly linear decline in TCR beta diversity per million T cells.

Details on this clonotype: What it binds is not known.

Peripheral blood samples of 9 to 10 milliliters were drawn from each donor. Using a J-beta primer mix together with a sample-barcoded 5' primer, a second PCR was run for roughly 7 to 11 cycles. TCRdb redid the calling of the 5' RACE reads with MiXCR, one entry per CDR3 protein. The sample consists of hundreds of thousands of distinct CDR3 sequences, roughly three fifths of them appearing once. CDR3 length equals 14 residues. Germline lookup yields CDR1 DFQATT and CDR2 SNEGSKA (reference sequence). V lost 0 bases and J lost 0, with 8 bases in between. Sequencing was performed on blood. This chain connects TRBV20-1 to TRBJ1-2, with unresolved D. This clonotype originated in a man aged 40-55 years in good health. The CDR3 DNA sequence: TGCAGTGCTAGAGAGTCGGGCTCTAACTATGGCTACACCTTC. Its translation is CSARESGSNYGYTF.